Only one count was recorded for the clone carrying this T cell receptor (beta chain). The entry originates in a study of control samples from healthy donors and cancer patients. The repertoire was sequenced with immunoSEQ multiplex PCR; TCRdb's copy has only in-frame clones and lacks some. The table lists 100,000 to 150,000 clones, approximately 90% of them singletons. Germline V CDR1 and CDR2: KGHDR, SFDVKD. The J segment lost 4 bases and the V segment lost 3 bases, leaving 6 bases of the junction unmatched. The CDR3 runs 16 residues. This receptor was obtained from a man aged 45 to 65 in good health. Source material: blood. This chain links TRBV24-1 with TRBJ2-3; 10 nucleotides match TRBD1. The CDR3 loop is CATSDLGQGVADTQYF. CDR3 coding DNA: TGTGCCACCAGTGATCTCGGACAGGGGGTGGCAGATACGCAGTATTTT.